The clone carrying this T cell receptor beta chain was seen many times. Its antigen remains unknown. These data originate in a study of T cell repertoires in cytomegalovirus infection. Study-wide background: CMV epitopes, recently identified HLA-C-restricted and well-studied HLA-B-restricted, were used. Indicated by public TCR beta signatures were CMV infection and matching HLA type.

TCRdb used MiXCR to reprocess the reads, holding one entry per CDR3 protein. The table has hundreds of thousands of distinct CDR3 sequences, approximately 32% seen once; the top ten hold 20%. Study-wide findings and caveats: Carriage of CMV together with the relevant HLA was identifiable through cumulative public TCR beta family frequency. Ex vivo responses were dominated by HLA-C-restricted CMV-specific TCR beta clonotypes.

Trimming took 1 base from V and 3 from J, leaving 9 bases between them. Germline loops: CDR1 SNHLY, CDR2 FYNNEI. The CDR3 contains 15 residues. The chain joins TRBV2 to TRBJ2-2, with a weak D call TRBD2 (5 bases). The receptor was isolated from a human donor in good health (CMV status not recorded). Some clones in this sample may be carry-over from other donors' samples. The sample here was cultured PBMCs, taken from culture after CMV antigen stimulation. The CDR3 DNA is TGTGCCAGCAGTGAAGGAGGGTGGTACACCGGGGAGCTGTTTTTT. As protein: CASSEGGWYTGELFF. Full variable domain (outside the CDR3, taken from reference TRBV2 and TRBJ2-2): EPEVTQTPSHQVTQMGQEVILRCVPISNHLYFYWYRQILGQKVEFLVSFYNNEISEKSEIFDDQFSVERPDGSNFTLKIRSTKLEDSAMYFCASSEGGWYTGELFFGEGSRLTVL.